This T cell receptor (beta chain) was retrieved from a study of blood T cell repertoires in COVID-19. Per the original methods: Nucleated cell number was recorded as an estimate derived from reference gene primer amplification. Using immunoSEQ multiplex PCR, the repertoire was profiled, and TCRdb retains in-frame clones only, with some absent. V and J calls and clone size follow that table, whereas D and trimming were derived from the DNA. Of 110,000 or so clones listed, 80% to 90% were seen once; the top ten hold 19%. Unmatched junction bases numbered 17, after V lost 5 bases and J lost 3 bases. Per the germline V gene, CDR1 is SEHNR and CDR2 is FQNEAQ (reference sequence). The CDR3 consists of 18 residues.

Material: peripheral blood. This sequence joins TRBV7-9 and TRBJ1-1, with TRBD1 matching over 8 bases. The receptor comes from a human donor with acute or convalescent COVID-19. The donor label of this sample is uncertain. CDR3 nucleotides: TGTGCCAGCAGCGAACTTCCCACCCAGATGACAGGGGACACTGAAGCTTTCTTT. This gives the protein CASSELPTQMTGDTEAFF.